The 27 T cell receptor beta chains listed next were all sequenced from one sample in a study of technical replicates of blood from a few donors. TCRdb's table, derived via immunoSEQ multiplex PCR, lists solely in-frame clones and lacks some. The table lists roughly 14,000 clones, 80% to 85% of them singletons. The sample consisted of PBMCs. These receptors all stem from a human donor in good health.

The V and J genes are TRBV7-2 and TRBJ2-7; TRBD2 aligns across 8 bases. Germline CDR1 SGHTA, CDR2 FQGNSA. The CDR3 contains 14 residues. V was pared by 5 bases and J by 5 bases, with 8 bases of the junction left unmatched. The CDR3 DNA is TGTGCCAGCAGCCCCCGGCGGGGGGCCCACGAGCAGTACTTC. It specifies CASSPRRGAHEQYF.

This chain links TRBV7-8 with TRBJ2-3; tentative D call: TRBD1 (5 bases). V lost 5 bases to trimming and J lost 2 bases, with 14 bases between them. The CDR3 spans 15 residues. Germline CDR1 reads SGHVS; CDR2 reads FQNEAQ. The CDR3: CASSLRRVTTDTQYF. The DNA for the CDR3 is TGTGCCAGCAGCCTGCGCAGGGTTACCACAGATACGCAGTATTTT. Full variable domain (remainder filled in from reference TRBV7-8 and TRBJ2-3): GAGVSQSPRYKVAKRGQDVALRCDPISGHVSLFWYQQALGQGPEFLTYFQNEAQLDKSGLPSDRFFAERPEGSVSTLKIQRTQQEDSAVYLCASSLRRVTTDTQYFGPGTRLTVL.

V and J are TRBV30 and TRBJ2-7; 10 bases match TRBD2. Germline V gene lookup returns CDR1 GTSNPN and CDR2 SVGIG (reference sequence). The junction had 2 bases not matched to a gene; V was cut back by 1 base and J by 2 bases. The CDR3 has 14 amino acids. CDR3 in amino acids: CAWSGTSGTYEQYF. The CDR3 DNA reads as TGTGCCTGGAGTGGGACTAGCGGAACCTACGAGCAGTACTTC.

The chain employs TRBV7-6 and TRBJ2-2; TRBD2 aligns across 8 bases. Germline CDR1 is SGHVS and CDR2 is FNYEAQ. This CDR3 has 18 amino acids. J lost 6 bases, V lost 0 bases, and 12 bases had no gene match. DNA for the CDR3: TGTGCCAGCAGCTTAGCTTCTTGGGCTAGCGGGTTCCCCGGGGAGCTGTTTTTT. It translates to CASSLASWASGFPGELFF.

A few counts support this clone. The CDR3 nucleotides read TGTGCCAGCACCTACCAGGGGCGTGCTACCTATGGCTACACCTTC. Translating it yields CASTYQGRATYGYTF. The chain carries TRBV11-2 and TRBJ1-2; TRBD1 is a possible D gene (6 bases). The CDR3 is made up of 15 amino acids. CDR1 is SGHAT, CDR2 FQNNGV, per germline. V was shortened by 7 bases and J by 4 bases, with 19 bases between the two germline ends.

The CDR3 DNA reads as TGTGCCAGCAGCTTAGCGTCCACCTACAATGAGCAGTTCTTC. Its translation is CASSLASTYNEQFF. V usage is TRBV7-6 and J usage is TRBJ2-1; D unclear. Trimming shortened V by 0 bases and J by 2 bases, and 5 bases separated the two germline ends. The CDR3 runs to 14 residues. Germline loops: CDR1 SGHVS, CDR2 FNYEAQ.

Written as DNA, the CDR3 is TGTGCCAGCAGCCGTGAAGGACTAGCGGGTCGGTACGAGCAGTACTTC. It translates to CASSREGLAGRYEQYF. The chain employs TRBV4-2 and TRBJ2-7; TRBD2 aligns across 11 bases. CDR1 is LGHNA, CDR2 YNFKEQ, per germline. V gave up 4 bases and J gave up 4 bases; unmatched junction bases: 9. There are 16 residues in the CDR3.

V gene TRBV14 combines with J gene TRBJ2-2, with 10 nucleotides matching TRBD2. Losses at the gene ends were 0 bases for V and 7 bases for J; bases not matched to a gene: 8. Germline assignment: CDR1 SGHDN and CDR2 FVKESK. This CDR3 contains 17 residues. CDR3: CASSQEKSSGRIGELFF. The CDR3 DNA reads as TGTGCCAGCAGCCAAGAAAAATCTAGCGGGAGAATCGGGGAGCTGTTTTTT.

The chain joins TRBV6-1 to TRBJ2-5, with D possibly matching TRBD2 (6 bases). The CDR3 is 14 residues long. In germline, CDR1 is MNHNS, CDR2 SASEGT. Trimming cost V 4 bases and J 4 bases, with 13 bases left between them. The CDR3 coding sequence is TGTGCCAGCAGTGGAGGGCCGGAGGGAGAGACCCAGTACTTC. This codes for CASSGGPEGETQYF.

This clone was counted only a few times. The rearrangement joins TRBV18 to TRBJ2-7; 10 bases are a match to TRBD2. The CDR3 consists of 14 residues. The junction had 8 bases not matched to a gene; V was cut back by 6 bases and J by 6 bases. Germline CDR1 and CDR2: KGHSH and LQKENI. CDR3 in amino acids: CASSFSGRAAEQYF. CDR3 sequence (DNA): TGTGCCAGCTCCTTCAGCGGGAGGGCCGCCGAGCAGTACTTC.

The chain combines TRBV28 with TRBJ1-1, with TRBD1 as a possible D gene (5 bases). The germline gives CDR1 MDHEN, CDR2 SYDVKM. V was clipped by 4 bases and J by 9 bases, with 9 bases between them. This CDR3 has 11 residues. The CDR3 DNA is TGTGCCAGCAGTTATCAGGGTAAAGCTTTCTTT. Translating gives CASSYQGKAFF.

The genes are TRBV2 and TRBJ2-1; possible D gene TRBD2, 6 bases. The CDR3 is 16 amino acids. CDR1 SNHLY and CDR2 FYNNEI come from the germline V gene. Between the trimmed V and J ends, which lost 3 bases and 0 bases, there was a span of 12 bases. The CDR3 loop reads CASSEGGTFSYNEQFF. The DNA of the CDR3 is TGTGCCAGCAGTGAGGGCGGGACCTTCTCCTACAATGAGCAGTTCTTC.

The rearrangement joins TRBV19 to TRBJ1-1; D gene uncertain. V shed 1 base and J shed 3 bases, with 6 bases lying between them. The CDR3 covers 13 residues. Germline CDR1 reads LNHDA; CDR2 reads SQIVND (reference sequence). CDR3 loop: CASSIVVDTEAFF. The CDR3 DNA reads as TGTGCCAGTAGTATAGTTGTAGACACTGAAGCTTTCTTT.

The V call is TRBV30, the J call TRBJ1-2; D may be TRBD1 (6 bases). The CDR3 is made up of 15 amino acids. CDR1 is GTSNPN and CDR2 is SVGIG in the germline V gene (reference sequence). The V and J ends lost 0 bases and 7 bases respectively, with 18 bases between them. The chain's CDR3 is CAWSVGSTGRGGYTF. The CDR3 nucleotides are TGTGCCTGGAGTGTAGGATCAACAGGGAGAGGTGGCTACACCTTC.

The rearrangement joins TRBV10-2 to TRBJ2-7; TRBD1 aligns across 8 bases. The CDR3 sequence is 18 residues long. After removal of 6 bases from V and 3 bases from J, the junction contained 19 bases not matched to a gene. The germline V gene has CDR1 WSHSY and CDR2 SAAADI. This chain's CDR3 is CASRAGTGSSNWLYEQYF. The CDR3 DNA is TGCGCCAGCAGAGCCGGGACAGGCAGCTCAAATTGGCTCTACGAGCAGTACTTC.

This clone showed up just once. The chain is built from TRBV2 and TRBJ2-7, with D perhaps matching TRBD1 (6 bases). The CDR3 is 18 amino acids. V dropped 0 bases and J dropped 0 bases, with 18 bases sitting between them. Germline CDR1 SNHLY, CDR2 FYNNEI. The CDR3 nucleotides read TGTGCCAGCAGTGAAGCGCTTTTGTGGCCACAGGGCTCCTACGAGCAGTACTTC. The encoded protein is CASSEALLWPQGSYEQYF. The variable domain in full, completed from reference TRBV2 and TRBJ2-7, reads EPEVTQTPSHQVTQMGQEVILRCVPISNHLYFYWYRQILGQKVEFLVSFYNNEISEKSEIFDDQFSVERPDGSNFTLKIRSTKLEDSAMYFCASSEALLWPQGSYEQYFGPGTRLTVT.

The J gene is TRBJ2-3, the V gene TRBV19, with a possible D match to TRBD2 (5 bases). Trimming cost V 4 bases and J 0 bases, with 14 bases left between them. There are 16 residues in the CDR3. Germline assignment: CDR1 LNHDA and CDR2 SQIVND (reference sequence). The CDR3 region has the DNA TGTGCCAGTAGTAGATCGGGGAGCCTTAGCACAGATACGCAGTATTTT. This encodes CASSRSGSLSTDTQYF.

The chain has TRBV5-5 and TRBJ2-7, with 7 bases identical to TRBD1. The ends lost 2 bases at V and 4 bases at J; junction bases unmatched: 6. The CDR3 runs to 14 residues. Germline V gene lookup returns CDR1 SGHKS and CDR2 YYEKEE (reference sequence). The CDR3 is CASSLGGQKYEQYF. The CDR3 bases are TGTGCCAGCAGCTTAGGGGGACAGAAATACGAGCAGTACTTC. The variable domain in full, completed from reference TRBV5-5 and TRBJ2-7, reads DAGVTQSPTHLIKTRGQQVTLRCSPISGHKSVSWYQQVLGQGPQFIFQYYEKEERGRGNFPDRFSARQFPNYSSELNVNALLLGDSALYLCASSLGGQKYEQYFGPGTRLTVT.

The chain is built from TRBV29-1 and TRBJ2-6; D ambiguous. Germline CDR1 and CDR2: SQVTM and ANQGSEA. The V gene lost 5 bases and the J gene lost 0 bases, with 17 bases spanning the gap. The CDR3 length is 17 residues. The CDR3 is CSVNEVDRFSGANVLTF. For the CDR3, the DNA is TGCAGCGTTAATGAGGTTGATAGGTTCTCTGGGGCCAACGTCCTGACTTTC.

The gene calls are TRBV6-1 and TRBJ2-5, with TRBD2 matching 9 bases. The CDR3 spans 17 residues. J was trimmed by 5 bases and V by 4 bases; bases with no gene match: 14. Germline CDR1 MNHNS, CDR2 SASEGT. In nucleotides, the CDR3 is TGTGCCAGCAGTGGAGGGGGGGGCAGCGGGAGGCTCGAGACCCAGTACTTC. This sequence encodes CASSGGGGSGRLETQYF.

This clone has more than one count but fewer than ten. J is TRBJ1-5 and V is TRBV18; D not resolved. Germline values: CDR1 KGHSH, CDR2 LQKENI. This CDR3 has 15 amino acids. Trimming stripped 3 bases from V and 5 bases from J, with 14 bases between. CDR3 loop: CASSPQPGEDQPQHF. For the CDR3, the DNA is TGTGCCAGCTCACCCCAACCTGGGGAGGATCAGCCCCAGCATTTT. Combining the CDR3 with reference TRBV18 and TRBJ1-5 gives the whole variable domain NAGVMQNPRHLVRRRGQEARLRCSPMKGHSHVYWYRQLPEEGLKFMVYLQKENIIDESGMPKERFSAEFPKEGPSILRIQQVVRGDSAAYFCASSPQPGEDQPQHFGDGTRLSIL.

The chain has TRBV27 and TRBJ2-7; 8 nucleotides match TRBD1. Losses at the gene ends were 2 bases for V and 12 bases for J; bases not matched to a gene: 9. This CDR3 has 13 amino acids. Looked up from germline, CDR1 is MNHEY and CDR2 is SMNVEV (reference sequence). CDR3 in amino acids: CASSLEAGGFRYF. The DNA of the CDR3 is TGTGCCAGCAGTTTAGAGGCAGGGGGCTTTCGGTACTTC.

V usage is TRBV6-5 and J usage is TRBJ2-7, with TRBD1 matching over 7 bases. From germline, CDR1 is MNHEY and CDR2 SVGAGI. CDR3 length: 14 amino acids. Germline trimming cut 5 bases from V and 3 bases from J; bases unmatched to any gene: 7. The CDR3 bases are TGTGCCAGCAGTAAACCGGGACAGTACTACGAGCAGTACTTC. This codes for CASSKPGQYYEQYF.

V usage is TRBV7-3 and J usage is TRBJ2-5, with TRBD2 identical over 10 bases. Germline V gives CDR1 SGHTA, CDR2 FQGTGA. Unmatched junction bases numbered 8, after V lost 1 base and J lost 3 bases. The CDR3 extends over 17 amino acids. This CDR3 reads CASSLRGEGLAKETQYF. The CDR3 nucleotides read TGTGCCAGCAGCTTAAGGGGAGAGGGACTAGCGAAAGAGACCCAGTACTTC. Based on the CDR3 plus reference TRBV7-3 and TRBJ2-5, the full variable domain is GAGVSQTPSNKVTEKGKYVELRCDPISGHTALYWYRQSLGQGPEFLIYFQGTGAADDSGLPNDRFFAVRPEGSVSTLKIQRTERGDSAVYLCASSLRGEGLAKETQYFGPGTRLLVL.

CDR3 DNA: TGTGCCAGTACCCTCCAACCCCCCGGACAGGGCAACTTCGATACGCAGTATTTT. As protein: CASTLQPPGQGNFDTQYF. The chain combines TRBV19 with TRBJ2-3, with 8 bases aligning to TRBD1. In germline, CDR1 is LNHDA, CDR2 SQIVND (reference sequence). After removal of 7 bases from V and 6 bases from J, the junction contained 21 bases not matched to a gene. This CDR3 contains 18 residues. Supplemented by reference TRBV19 and TRBJ2-3, the full variable domain reads DGGITQSPKYLFRKEGQNVTLSCEQNLNHDAMYWYRQDPGQGLRLIYYSQIVNDFQKGDIAEGYSVSREKKESFPLTVTSAQKNPTAFYLCASTLQPPGQGNFDTQYFGPGTRLTVL.

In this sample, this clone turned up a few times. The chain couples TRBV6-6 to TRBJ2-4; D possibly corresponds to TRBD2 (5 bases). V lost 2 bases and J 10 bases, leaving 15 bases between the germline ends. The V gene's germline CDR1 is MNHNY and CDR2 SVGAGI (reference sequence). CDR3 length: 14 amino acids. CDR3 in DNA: TGTGCCAGCAGTTACGGCGTGCCCGGGGAAATTCAGTACTTC. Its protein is CASSYGVPGEIQYF.

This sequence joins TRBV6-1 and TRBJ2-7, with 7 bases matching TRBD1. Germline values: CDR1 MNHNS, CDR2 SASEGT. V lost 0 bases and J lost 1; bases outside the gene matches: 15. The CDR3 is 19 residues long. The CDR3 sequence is CASSEASGSGQAGSYEQYF. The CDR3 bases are TGTGCCAGCAGTGAAGCCTCGGGCTCTGGACAGGCTGGTTCCTACGAGCAGTACTTC.